This entry concerns a single T cell receptor beta chain. These data originate in a study of blood T cell repertoires in COVID-19. Overall study: COVID-19 samples from acute and convalescent phases originated in the United States, Italy and Spain.

CDR1 and CDR2 from the germline V gene are KGHSH and LQKENI. CDR3 size: 14 residues. Trimming cost V 7 bases and J 1 base, with 13 bases left between them. The authors' processing: Reference gene primer amplification gave nucleated cell count estimates. The assay was immunoSEQ multiplex PCR, and TCRdb's table has in-frame clones only and misses some. That table furnishes V, J and clone size, whereas the DNA furnished D and trimming. The sample has 300,000 to 350,000 clones, about 90% seen once. The sequence was obtained from a man between 18 and 35 years old with active or convalescent COVID-19. Source material: peripheral blood. J is TRBJ1-1 and V is TRBV18, with D perhaps matching TRBD1 (6 bases). CDR3 loop: CASLYRAGNTEAFF. In nucleotides, the CDR3 is TGTGCCAGCTTATACAGGGCAGGGAACACTGAAGCTTTCTTT.